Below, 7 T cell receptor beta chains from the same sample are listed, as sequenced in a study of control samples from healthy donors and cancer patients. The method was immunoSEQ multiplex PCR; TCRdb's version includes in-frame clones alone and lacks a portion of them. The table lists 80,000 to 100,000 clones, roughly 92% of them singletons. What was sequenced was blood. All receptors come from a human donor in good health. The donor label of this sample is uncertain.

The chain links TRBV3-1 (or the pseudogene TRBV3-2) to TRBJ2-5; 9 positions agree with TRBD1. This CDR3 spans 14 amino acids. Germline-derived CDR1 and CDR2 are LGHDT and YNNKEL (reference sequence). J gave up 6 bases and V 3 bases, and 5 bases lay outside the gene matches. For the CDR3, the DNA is TGTGCCAGCAGCCAGGGACAGGGTGGAAAGACCCAGTACTTC. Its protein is CASSQGQGGKTQYF.

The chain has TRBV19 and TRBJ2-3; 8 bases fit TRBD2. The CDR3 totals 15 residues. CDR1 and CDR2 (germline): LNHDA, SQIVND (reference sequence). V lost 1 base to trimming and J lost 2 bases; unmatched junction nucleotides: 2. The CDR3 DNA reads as TGTGCCAGTAGTATAGGAGCGGGGGTCACAGATACGCAGTATTTT. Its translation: CASSIGAGVTDTQYF.

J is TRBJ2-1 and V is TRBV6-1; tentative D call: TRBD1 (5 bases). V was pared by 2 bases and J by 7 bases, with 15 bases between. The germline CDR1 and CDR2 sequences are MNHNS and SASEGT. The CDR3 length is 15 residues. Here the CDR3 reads CASSEQGTVGNEQFF. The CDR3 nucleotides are TGTGCCAGCAGTGAACAGGGAACGGTGGGTAATGAGCAGTTCTTC.

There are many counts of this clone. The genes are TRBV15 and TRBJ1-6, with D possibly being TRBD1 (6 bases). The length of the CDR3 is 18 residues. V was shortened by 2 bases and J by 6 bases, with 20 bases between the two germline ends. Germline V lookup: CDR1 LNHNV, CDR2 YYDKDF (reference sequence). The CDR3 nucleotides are TGTGCCACCAGCAGATCGGGGATACAGGGAGGGCTTAATTCACCCCTCCACTTT. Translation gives CATSRSGIQGGLNSPLHF. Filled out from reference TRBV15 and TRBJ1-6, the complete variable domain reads DAMVIQNPRYQVTQFGKPVTLSCSQTLNHNVMYWYQQKSSQAPKLLFHYYDKDFNNEADTPDNFQSRRPNTSFCFLDIRSPGLGDTAMYLCATSRSGIQGGLNSPLHFGNGTRLTVT.

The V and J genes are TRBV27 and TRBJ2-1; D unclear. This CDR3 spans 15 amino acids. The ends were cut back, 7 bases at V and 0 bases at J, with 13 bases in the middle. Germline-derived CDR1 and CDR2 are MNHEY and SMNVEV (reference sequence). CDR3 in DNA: TGTGCCAGCACGCAGGTGGGAAGCTCCTACAATGAGCAGTTCTTC. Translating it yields CASTQVGSSYNEQFF.

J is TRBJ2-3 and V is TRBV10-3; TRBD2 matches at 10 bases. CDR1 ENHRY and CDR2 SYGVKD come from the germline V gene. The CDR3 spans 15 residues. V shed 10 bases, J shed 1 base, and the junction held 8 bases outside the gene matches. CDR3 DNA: TGTGCCACACAAACTAGCGGGGAGGGCACAGATACGCAGTATTTT. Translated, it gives CATQTSGEGTDTQYF.

The chain's CDR3 is CATSRGRGGNTGELFF. The CDR3 coding sequence is TGTGCCACCAGCAGAGGCAGGGGGGGAAACACCGGGGAGCTGTTTTTT. This sequence joins TRBV15 and TRBJ2-2; D could derive from TRBD1 or TRBD2 (7 bases each). Per the germline V gene, CDR1 is LNHNV and CDR2 is YYDKDF (reference sequence). This CDR3 region has 16 residues. V lost 1 base, J lost 2 bases, and 11 bases lay in between.